A selection of T cell receptor beta chains follows, all from one sample in a study of vaccination effects on CD4 cells after COVID-19. Only in-frame clones appear in the TCRdb table, and some are missing; sequencing was by immunoSEQ multiplex PCR. The sample has 40,000 to 45,000 clones, around three quarters seen once. These receptors are not linked to any known antigen. This specimen was CD4+ T cells from PBMCs cultured with HCoV-NL63 spike peptides, taken before COVID-19 vaccination. Receptors were obtained from a human donor who received a COVID-19 vaccine. Each CDR3 is given with its conserved first and last residue. The D gene is left open where the match is weak. Rows give clone size only sometimes, using once, few, many, or a class for an expanded clone.

d_gene: .; abundance: .; j_gene: TRBJ2-3; v_gene: TRBV7-3; CDR3nt: TGTGCCAGCAGCTTAAGAGCCCCAGATACGCAGTATTTT; CDR3aa: CASSLRAPDTQYF
d_gene: TRBD1; abundance: once; j_gene: TRBJ1-2; v_gene: TRBV2; CDR3nt: TGTGCCAGCAGCCCTGGACAGGCAAAGTACTATGGCTACACCTTC; CDR3aa: CASSPGQAKYYGYTF
d_gene: .; abundance: .; j_gene: TRBJ2-3; v_gene: TRBV13; CDR3nt: TGTGCCAGCAGCGAAAAAGCGACTGGCACAGATACGCAGTATTTT; CDR3aa: CASSEKATGTDTQYF
d_gene: TRBD2; abundance: .; j_gene: TRBJ2-2; v_gene: TRBV20-1; CDR3nt: TGCAGTGCTAGTTTGAGCGGGGGGCGTAGGGAGCTGTTTTTT; CDR3aa: CSASLSGGRRELFF
d_gene: .; abundance: .; j_gene: TRBJ1-1; v_gene: TRBV6-5; CDR3nt: TGTGCCAGCAGTTACAAGGGCCTGGGGGCTTTCTTT; CDR3aa: CASSYKGLGAFF
d_gene: .; abundance: .; j_gene: TRBJ1-1; v_gene: TRBV30; CDR3nt: TGTGCCTCTACGGACAGCCCCGTGGGCACTGAAGCTTTCTTT; CDR3aa: CASTDSPVGTEAFF
d_gene: TRBD1; abundance: .; j_gene: TRBJ1-1; v_gene: TRBV2; CDR3nt: TGTGCCAGCAGCGTTAGGGGACAGTTAAACACTGAAGCTTTCTTT; CDR3aa: CASSVRGQLNTEAFF
d_gene: .; abundance: .; j_gene: TRBJ1-4; v_gene: TRBV11-2; CDR3nt: TGTGCCAGCAGCTTAAGCGGGAGAATAAAAGAGGGTAATGAAAAACTGTTTTTT; CDR3aa: CASSLSGRIKEGNEKLFF
d_gene: TRBD1; abundance: .; j_gene: TRBJ1-2; v_gene: TRBV9; CDR3nt: TGTGCCAGCAGCGCACCGGGACAGGGGGCCCTCTATGGCTACACCTTC; CDR3aa: CASSAPGQGALYGYTF
d_gene: .; abundance: .; j_gene: TRBJ1-1; v_gene: TRBV2; CDR3nt: TGTGCCAGCAGGGTCCAGGGGAGTCCGTTCACTGAAGCTTTCTTT; CDR3aa: CASRVQGSPFTEAFF
d_gene: .; abundance: once; j_gene: TRBJ1-1; v_gene: TRBV7-2; CDR3nt: TGTGCCAGCAGCTCCCAGACAGGACTGAACACTGAAGCTTTCTTT; CDR3aa: CASSSQTGLNTEAFF
d_gene: .; abundance: .; j_gene: TRBJ2-3; v_gene: TRBV18; CDR3nt: TGTGCCAGCATGGCCCGGGGCCCGAGGAGCACAGATACGCAGTATTTT; CDR3aa: CASMARGPRSTDTQYF
d_gene: .; abundance: .; j_gene: TRBJ2-3; v_gene: TRBV7-2; CDR3nt: TGTGCCAGCAGCTCCGGACTACGCACAGATACGCAGTATTTT; CDR3aa: CASSSGLRTDTQYF
d_gene: TRBD1; abundance: .; j_gene: TRBJ1-2; v_gene: TRBV6-5; CDR3nt: TGTGCCAGCAGTTACCTTACAGGGGGCCCTAACTATGGCTACACCTTC; CDR3aa: CASSYLTGGPNYGYTF
d_gene: .; abundance: .; j_gene: TRBJ1-1; v_gene: TRBV5-1; CDR3nt: TGCGCCAGCAGCTTGGACAGGTCCTACACTGAAGCTTTCTTT; CDR3aa: CASSLDRSYTEAFF
d_gene: .; abundance: .; j_gene: TRBJ2-2; v_gene: TRBV6-1; CDR3nt: TGTGCCAGCAGTGAGTTTAGGGTGGACACCGGGGAGCTGTTTTTT; CDR3aa: CASSEFRVDTGELFF
d_gene: .; abundance: .; j_gene: TRBJ1-1; v_gene: TRBV21-1; CDR3nt: TGTGCCAGCAGCGTCCCTGGGCAGGGGAACACTGAAGCTTTCTTT; CDR3aa: CASSVPGQGNTEAFF
d_gene: TRBD1; abundance: .; j_gene: TRBJ1-2; v_gene: TRBV24-1; CDR3nt: TGTGCCACCAGTGATACCGACAGGGACCGCTACACCTTC; CDR3aa: CATSDTDRDRYTF
d_gene: TRBD1; abundance: .; j_gene: TRBJ1-1; v_gene: TRBV7-3; CDR3nt: TGTGCCAGCAGCTTAGCTGGACAGGGTAAGAACACTGAAGCTTTCTTT; CDR3aa: CASSLAGQGKNTEAFF
d_gene: .; abundance: .; j_gene: TRBJ1-1; v_gene: TRBV30; CDR3nt: TGTGCCTGGAGTGAGCAGGGCGTCACTGAAGCTTTCTTT; CDR3aa: CAWSEQGVTEAFF
d_gene: .; abundance: few; j_gene: TRBJ2-5; v_gene: TRBV5-6; CDR3nt: TGTGCCAGCAGCCGCCAACCCATAGTGGAGACCCAGTACTTC; CDR3aa: CASSRQPIVETQYF
d_gene: TRBD1; abundance: .; j_gene: TRBJ1-3; v_gene: TRBV4-2; CDR3nt: TGTGCCAGCAGCCAACCGGGACAGGGGGCTTGGGTCTCTGGAAACACCATATATTTT; CDR3aa: CASSQPGQGAWVSGNTIYF
d_gene: .; abundance: .; j_gene: TRBJ1-6; v_gene: TRBV12-3/TRBV12-4; CDR3nt: TGTGCCAGCAGGATTAGGGGTAATTCACCCCTCCACTTT; CDR3aa: CASRIRGNSPLHF
d_gene: .; abundance: .; j_gene: TRBJ2-1; v_gene: TRBV24-1; CDR3nt: TGTGCCACCAGTGATCAACAGGCCAGCTCCTACAATGAGCAGTTCTTC; CDR3aa: CATSDQQASSYNEQFF
d_gene: TRBD2; abundance: .; j_gene: TRBJ2-3; v_gene: TRBV28; CDR3nt: TGTGCCAGCAGTTCTAGCGGGGGGACAGATACGCAGTATTTT; CDR3aa: CASSSSGGTDTQYF
d_gene: .; abundance: .; j_gene: TRBJ2-2; v_gene: TRBV7-3; CDR3nt: TGTGCCAGCAGCTCCTCGGACTACTACACCGGGGAGCTGTTTTTT; CDR3aa: CASSSSDYYTGELFF
d_gene: .; abundance: few; j_gene: TRBJ1-2; v_gene: TRBV28; CDR3nt: TGTGCCAGCAGTTTGGCAGGGGATGGCTACACCTTC; CDR3aa: CASSLAGDGYTF
d_gene: .; abundance: .; j_gene: TRBJ1-2; v_gene: TRBV6-6; CDR3nt: TGTGCCAGCAGTTACGGGAGCCCTCCCGGCTACACCTTC; CDR3aa: CASSYGSPPGYTF
d_gene: TRBD1; abundance: .; j_gene: TRBJ1-6; v_gene: TRBV6-5; CDR3nt: TGTGCCAGCAGGGAGACAGGGTTGGGTTCACCCCTCCACTTT; CDR3aa: CASRETGLGSPLHF
d_gene: .; abundance: .; j_gene: TRBJ2-3; v_gene: TRBV15; CDR3nt: TGTGCCACCAGCAGAGATTTCACAGATACGCAGTATTTT; CDR3aa: CATSRDFTDTQYF
d_gene: .; abundance: .; j_gene: TRBJ2-1; v_gene: TRBV18; CDR3nt: TGTGCCAGCTCACCACGGATTAGTCTGGAGAATGAGCAGTTCTTC; CDR3aa: CASSPRISLENEQFF
d_gene: .; abundance: .; j_gene: TRBJ1-1; v_gene: TRBV5-1; CDR3nt: TGCGCCACCAGATTAGGGCCGAACACTGAAGCTTTCTTT; CDR3aa: CATRLGPNTEAFF
d_gene: .; abundance: .; j_gene: TRBJ2-1; v_gene: TRBV7-3; CDR3nt: TGTGCCAGCAGCTTAAAGCTGGGAGTCTACAATGAGCAGTTCTTC; CDR3aa: CASSLKLGVYNEQFF
d_gene: .; abundance: .; j_gene: TRBJ2-3; v_gene: TRBV5-1; CDR3nt: TGCGCCAGCAGCTCGATCTCAGGAGATACGCAGTATTTT; CDR3aa: CASSSISGDTQYF
d_gene: .; abundance: .; j_gene: TRBJ1-1; v_gene: TRBV7-8; CDR3nt: TGTGCCAGCAGCTTAGCGGGGGGTCTCGCCACTGAAGCTTTCTTT; CDR3aa: CASSLAGGLATEAFF
d_gene: TRBD2; abundance: .; j_gene: TRBJ2-5; v_gene: TRBV10-1; CDR3nt: TGCGCCAGCAGTTCCCCGGGACTAGCGGGGCAAGAGACCCAGTACTTC; CDR3aa: CASSSPGLAGQETQYF
d_gene: TRBD2; abundance: .; j_gene: TRBJ2-4; v_gene: TRBV18; CDR3nt: TGTGCCAGCTCACCGAGTGGGGTAGCGGGGTTAAACATTCAGTACTTC; CDR3aa: CASSPSGVAGLNIQYF
d_gene: .; abundance: .; j_gene: TRBJ2-6; v_gene: TRBV7-3; CDR3nt: TGTGCCAGCAGCTTCGGCGGGAACTCTGGGGCCAACGTCCTGACTTTC; CDR3aa: CASSFGGNSGANVLTF
d_gene: .; abundance: .; j_gene: TRBJ1-1; v_gene: TRBV14; CDR3nt: TGTGCCAGCAAAAGGGGGGCCTTTCCAACCCATCTAATGAACACTGAAGCTTTCTTT; CDR3aa: CASKRGAFPTHLMNTEAFF
d_gene: .; abundance: once; j_gene: TRBJ1-2; v_gene: TRBV11-1; CDR3nt: TGTGCCAGCAGCAAATCAGGGGCTAACTATGGCTACACCTTC; CDR3aa: CASSKSGANYGYTF
d_gene: .; abundance: .; j_gene: TRBJ1-5; v_gene: TRBV19; CDR3nt: TGTGCCAGTAAAATCCGGGACGGATTCAATCAGCCCCAGCATTTT; CDR3aa: CASKIRDGFNQPQHF
d_gene: .; abundance: .; j_gene: TRBJ2-1; v_gene: TRBV4-1; CDR3nt: TGCGCCAGCAGCCAAGATAGGCGGGCCTTTCCCTACAATGAGCAGTTCTTC; CDR3aa: CASSQDRRAFPYNEQFF
d_gene: TRBD2; abundance: .; j_gene: TRBJ2-1; v_gene: TRBV3-1/TRBV3-2; CDR3nt: TGTGCCAGCAGCCAAGAGGGGGGTCTAGCGGGGTGGGATGAGCAGTTCTTC; CDR3aa: CASSQEGGLAGWDEQFF
d_gene: TRBD1; abundance: once; j_gene: TRBJ1-1; v_gene: TRBV7-2; CDR3nt: TGTGCCAGCAGCTTCAGGACAGGGGCGAACACTGAAGCTTTCTTT; CDR3aa: CASSFRTGANTEAFF
d_gene: .; abundance: .; j_gene: TRBJ2-5; v_gene: TRBV7-2; CDR3nt: TGTGCCAGCAGCAGACGGGGGGCGTACCAAGAGACCCAGTACTTC; CDR3aa: CASSRRGAYQETQYF
d_gene: .; abundance: .; j_gene: TRBJ2-2; v_gene: TRBV11-3; CDR3nt: TGTGCCAGCAGCTTAGATGTACAGGTTTGGGAGGACAGAGACACCGGGGAGCTGTTTTTT; CDR3aa: CASSLDVQVWEDRDTGELFF
d_gene: .; abundance: .; j_gene: TRBJ2-5; v_gene: TRBV4-1; CDR3nt: TGCGCCAGCAGCCAAGATTGGGCAGGGGGGACAGAGACCCAGTACTTC; CDR3aa: CASSQDWAGGTETQYF